This is a list of T cell receptor beta chains from one sample in a study of blood T cell repertoires in COVID-19. Profiling relied on immunoSEQ multiplex PCR, and the TCRdb table lists in-frame clones only, not all of them. Of some 260,000 clones in the sample, around nine tenths are singletons; the top ten hold 0.99%. Sequencing was performed on peripheral blood. The source is a woman aged 40 to 50 who had recovered from COVID-19. The CDR3 runs from the conserved cysteine through the conserved F or W. D genes are given only for firm matches. The size entry is marked missing in some rows and otherwise reads once, few, many or a size class.

d_call: -
clone_size: -
v_call: TRBV4-3
j_call: TRBJ2-1
cdr3_nt: TGCGCCAGCAGTCCTAGCGTCAGCTCCTACAATGAGCAGTTCTTC
cdr3_aa: CASSPSVSSYNEQFF

d_call: -
clone_size: -
v_call: TRBV18
j_call: TRBJ1-1
cdr3_nt: TGTGCCAGCTCACCCGGAGTAGCTGAAGCTTTCTTT
cdr3_aa: CASSPGVAEAFF

d_call: TRBD2
clone_size: -
v_call: TRBV7-9
j_call: TRBJ2-1
cdr3_nt: TGTGCCAGCAGCCCAGAGGGCGGGAGGGCGGCGTTCTTC
cdr3_aa: CASSPEGGRAAFF

d_call: TRBD2
clone_size: few
v_call: TRBV30
j_call: TRBJ2-1
cdr3_nt: TGTGCCTGGAGCCCTTCATTAGCGGGGCGAGTGTTCTTC
cdr3_aa: CAWSPSLAGRVFF

d_call: -
clone_size: -
v_call: TRBV2
j_call: TRBJ2-5
cdr3_nt: TGTGCCAGCATCCCGAGGGCGCAAGAGACCCAGTACTTC
cdr3_aa: CASIPRAQETQYF

d_call: -
clone_size: -
v_call: TRBV10-2
j_call: TRBJ2-3
cdr3_nt: TGCGCCACCCAGGGCGGCACAGATACGCAGTATTTT
cdr3_aa: CATQGGTDTQYF

d_call: -
clone_size: -
v_call: TRBV2
j_call: TRBJ2-4
cdr3_nt: TGTGCCAGCAGTCCAGTCCGAGGCAAAAACATTCAGTACTTC
cdr3_aa: CASSPVRGKNIQYF

d_call: -
clone_size: -
v_call: TRBV2
j_call: TRBJ2-1
cdr3_nt: TGTGCCAGCAGGGCCGGGACTTACAATGAGCAGTTCTTC
cdr3_aa: CASRAGTYNEQFF

d_call: -
clone_size: -
v_call: TRBV7-2
j_call: TRBJ2-6
cdr3_nt: TGTGCCAGCAGCACCCACGGGGGTGGGGCCAACGTCCTGACTTTC
cdr3_aa: CASSTHGGGANVLTF

d_call: -
clone_size: -
v_call: TRBV6-2/TRBV6-3
j_call: TRBJ2-2
cdr3_nt: TGTGCCAGCAGTGGGGGATCCCTACCGGGTTGGGGGGCGAACACCGGGGAGCTGTTTTTT
cdr3_aa: CASSGGSLPGWGANTGELFF